This T cell receptor (beta chain) was obtained from a study of a mutant IDH1 vaccine in newly diagnosed glioma. About the research overall: Treated patients had a mean age of 40.4 years and a roughly 60% male, around 40% female split. Patients were pretreated with radiotherapy, temozolomide, or both, mostly both. Overall study results and limits: Vaccine-induced responses were seen in less than 95% of patients, spanning several MHC alleles.

On this clone: Antigen: not known.

V lost 3 bases and J 7 bases, leaving 12 bases between the germline ends. There are 13 residues in the CDR3. Per germline, CDR1 SNHLY and CDR2 FYNNEI. Stated time point: baseline, week 1 (first vaccination visit). Treatment specified: pre-vaccination baseline after standard-of-care therapy. Donors' newly diagnosed IDH1-mutant WHO grade 3 or 4 astrocytomas lacked nuclear ATRX. Assay: immunoSEQ multiplex PCR; the TCRdb copy retains only in-frame clones and omits some. The sample lists tens of thousands of clones, approximately 80% occurring once. This receptor was identified in a man aged 35-49 years with glioma. Some clones in this sample may be carry-over from other donors' samples. The material sequenced was PBMCs, taken from a glioma patient treated with radiotherapy, temozolomide or both. The chain couples TRBV2 to TRBJ2-5, with D unclear. The CDR3 DNA reads TGTGCCAGCAGTGATAGGGAACTCGGGACCCAGTACTTC. It is translated as CASSDRELGTQYF.